The 22 T cell receptor beta chains listed next were all sequenced from one sample in a study of shared clonotypes between healthy human individuals. Repertoires were generated with immunoSEQ multiplex PCR, while TCRdb's copy carries only in-frame clones and drops some. The sample has under 2,500,000 clones, roughly 95% seen once; the top ten hold around 0.13%. The sequencing sample was made of naive CD4+ T cells sorted from blood. Subset in this sample: CD45RA+ positively selected. Receptor source: a man aged 18 to 29 in good health.

The J gene is TRBJ1-2, the V gene TRBV15, with a weak D call TRBD1 (5 bases). Germline CDR1 reads LNHNV; CDR2 reads YYDKDF (reference sequence). The CDR3 is 14 amino acids. V gave up 0 bases and J gave up 4 bases, with 9 bases separating them. CDR3 in amino acids: CATSRDRELYGYTF. DNA for the CDR3: TGTGCCACCAGCAGAGACAGGGAACTCTATGGCTACACCTTC.

This chain links TRBV5-4 with TRBJ2-5; 10 nucleotides line up with TRBD1. The V segment lost 0 bases and the J segment 1 base; nucleotides outside the gene matches: 3. Germline CDR1 reads SGHNT; CDR2 reads YYREEE (reference sequence). The CDR3 is made up of 16 amino acids. The CDR3 loop reads CASSLGDRGSQETQYF. The CDR3 region has the DNA TGTGCCAGCAGCTTGGGGGACAGGGGCTCCCAAGAGACCCAGTACTTC.

The chain carries TRBV28 and TRBJ2-6, with D perhaps matching TRBD2 (6 bases). Trimming removed 6 bases at V and 0 bases at J, with 15 bases between. CDR1 and CDR2 (germline): MDHEN, SYDVKM. This CDR3 has 17 amino acids. CDR3 nucleotides: TGTGCCAGCAGGACCGGGACTTCCCCCTCTGGGGCCAACGTCCTGACTTTC. Translating it yields CASRTGTSPSGANVLTF.

The genes are TRBV4-1 and TRBJ2-5; the D is unclear. The J call could be wrong; TRBJ2-7 is a better fit for the DNA end. CDR1 MGHRA and CDR2 YSYEKL come from the germline V gene. The CDR3 length is 14 residues. CDR3 DNA: TGCGCCAGCAGCCAAGGGGCTAGTATCGACGAGCAGTACTTC. Its protein is CASSQGASIDEQYF.

The chain combines TRBV20-1 with TRBJ2-5; D gene ambiguous. The CDR3 loop spans 11 amino acids. Germline V CDR1 and CDR2: DFQATT, SNEGSKA (reference sequence). Trimming removed 3 bases at V and 11 bases at J, with 13 bases between. CDR3 in amino acids: CSARMALKQYF. The CDR3 nucleotides read TGCAGTGCTAGGATGGCCTTAAAGCAGTACTTC.

The V call is TRBV5-1, the J call TRBJ2-1; 15 bases are shared with TRBD2. Germline values: CDR1 SGHRS, CDR2 YFSETQ. The CDR3 runs to 16 residues. V was clipped by 5 bases and J by 9 bases; unmatched bases: 9. The CDR3 protein is CASRSTPGLAGGEQFF. The CDR3 nucleotides read TGCGCCAGCAGATCAACACCGGGACTAGCGGGGGGTGAGCAGTTCTTC.

This clone has a single count. CDR3 bases: TGTGCCAGTAACCCGGTCAGCAATCAGCCCCAGCATTTT. It is translated as CASNPVSNQPQHF. This chain connects TRBV19 to TRBJ1-5, with D hard to call. CDR1 LNHDA and CDR2 SQIVND come from the germline V gene (reference sequence). Trimming shortened V by 7 bases and J by 1 base, and 8 bases separated the two germline ends. The CDR3 spans 13 residues.

This chain links TRBV25-1 with TRBJ1-1; maybe TRBD1 (6 bases). CDR1 and CDR2 from the germline V gene are MGHDK and SYGVNS. The ends were cut back, 1 base at V and 5 bases at J, with 11 bases in the middle. The CDR3 has 14 amino acids. The DNA of the CDR3 is TGTGCCAGCAGTGAATCAGGGGTGGGGACTGAAGCTTTCTTT. This encodes CASSESGVGTEAFF.

The rearrangement joins TRBV5-1 to TRBJ2-5; D remains ambiguous. The CDR3 has 13 residues. V was cut by 3 bases and J by 5 bases, with 11 bases left in between. Germline CDR1 is SGHRS and CDR2 is YFSETQ. DNA of the CDR3: TGCGCCAGCAGCTCAGGAGTGACGGAGACCCAGTACTTC. The encoded protein is CASSSGVTETQYF.

This clone was picked up one time. CDR3 protein: CASSQSRPQETQYF. The CDR3 DNA is TGCGCCAGCAGCCAGTCCAGGCCCCAAGAGACCCAGTACTTC. The V gene is TRBV4-1, the J gene TRBJ2-5; D unclear. Germline V gene data show CDR1 as MGHRA and CDR2 as YSYEKL. With 3 bases removed from V and 1 base from J, the gap between germline ends came to 9 bases. The CDR3 spans 14 residues.

Note on this clone: Additional DNA sequences in this sample encode the identical CDR3. The chain joins TRBV10-3 to TRBJ2-1; no firm D call. The CDR3 contains 13 residues. The V and J ends lost 0 bases and 4 bases respectively, with 4 bases between them. The V gene's germline CDR1 is ENHRY and CDR2 SYGVKD. The CDR3 here is CAISESGYNEQFF. The CDR3 nucleotides read TGTGCCATCAGTGAGTCCGGGTACAATGAGCAGTTCTTC.

The chain links TRBV19 to TRBJ1-5; tentatively, D is TRBD1 (6 bases). The CDR3 length is 15 residues. CDR1 is LNHDA, CDR2 SQIVND, per germline (reference sequence). V shed 0 bases and J shed 2 bases, with 8 bases lying between them. The DNA of the CDR3 is TGTGCCAGTAGTATAGAGACAGGACGCAATCAGCCCCAGCATTTT. Translation: CASSIETGRNQPQHF.

The chain is built from TRBV6-5 and TRBJ1-5, with D tentatively TRBD1 (6 bases). Trimming shortened V by 6 bases and J by 5 bases, and 14 bases separated the two germline ends. Germline CDR1 MNHEY, CDR2 SVGAGI. The CDR3 loop spans 14 amino acids. The CDR3 DNA follows: TGTGCCAGCAGGGTCCGGAAGGGGGATCAGCCCCAGCATTTT. Its translation: CASRVRKGDQPQHF.

This chain connects TRBV6-1 to TRBJ1-3; D is ambiguous. Germline loops: CDR1 MNHNS, CDR2 SASEGT. The CDR3 consists of 13 residues. Deletions cut 1 base from V and 11 bases from J, with 12 bases between. The CDR3 bases are TGTGCCAGCAGTGAAGGCGGGATCGGGGCCATATATTTT. Translating gives CASSEGGIGAIYF.

The chain is built from TRBV6-5 and TRBJ2-4; D unclear. Germline V lookup: CDR1 MNHEY, CDR2 SVGAGI. The CDR3 consists of 12 residues. V lost 7 bases, J lost 6 bases, and 10 bases lay in between. This chain's CDR3 is CASNGPTNIQYF. CDR3 sequence (DNA): TGTGCCAGCAACGGCCCCACAAACATTCAGTACTTC.

This chain joins TRBV6-4 and TRBJ1-1, with no clear D. Trimming took 6 bases from V and 11 from J, leaving 10 bases between them. CDR3 length: 10 residues. Germline V CDR1 and CDR2: MRHNA, SNTAGT. The CDR3 protein is CASRVRGAFF. The CDR3 region has the DNA TGTGCCAGCAGAGTAAGAGGCGCTTTCTTT.

This sequence joins TRBV19 and TRBJ1-5; 9 bases line up with TRBD1. This CDR3 has 17 residues. J lost 6 bases, V lost 5 bases, and 14 bases had no gene match. The V gene's germline CDR1 is LNHDA and CDR2 SQIVND (reference sequence). CDR3 in amino acids: CASSAGQGGRNGQPQHF. Written as DNA, the CDR3 is TGTGCCAGTAGTGCGGGACAGGGAGGGAGAAACGGTCAGCCCCAGCATTTT.

The chain is built from TRBV7-2 and TRBJ2-3, with TRBD2 matching 15 bases. The trim removed 3 bases at V and 14 bases at J, leaving 3 bases unmatched. The germline V gene encodes CDR1 SGHTA and CDR2 FQGNSA. The CDR3 extends over 13 amino acids. The CDR3 protein is CASSLGLAGGRYF. CDR3 DNA: TGTGCCAGCAGCTTGGGACTAGCGGGGGGCCGGTATTTT.

With regard to this clone: Distinct nucleotide sequences in the sample also encode this CDR3. J is TRBJ1-4 and V is TRBV6-5; D gene uncertain. Germline V gene data show CDR1 as MNHEY and CDR2 as SVGAGI. This CDR3 is 11 amino acids long. The V end was cut by 4 bases, the J end by 8 bases, with 5 bases between. For the CDR3, the DNA is TGTGCCAGCAGTTTGGGCGAAAAACTGTTTTTT. Its protein product is CASSLGEKLFF.

As for this clone: Other nucleotide sequences in the sample specify the same CDR3. The gene calls are TRBV11-3 and TRBJ2-1, with D possibly TRBD1 on 6 matching bases. Trimming cost V 5 bases and J 2 bases, with 10 bases left between them. This CDR3 is 14 amino acids long. Germline lookup yields CDR1 SGHNT and CDR2 YENEEA. The CDR3 DNA follows: TGTGCCAGCAGCCCCAGGGGTGCCTACAATGAGCAGTTCTTC. Protein sequence: CASSPRGAYNEQFF.

Note on this clone: This sample also contains other DNA sequences that code for the same CDR3. This chain uses TRBV2 with TRBJ2-3; 7 bases are a match to TRBD2. Looked up from germline, CDR1 is SNHLY and CDR2 is FYNNEI. The CDR3 consists of 15 residues. Unmatched junction bases numbered 5, after V lost 4 bases and J lost 1 base. CDR3 sequence: CASSAGLAGTDTQYF. The CDR3 DNA is TGTGCCAGCAGTGCCGGGCTAGCGGGCACAGATACGCAGTATTTT.

CDR3 loop: CASSEKRANTGELFF. In DNA, the CDR3 is TGCGCCAGCAGTGAGAAGCGGGCGAACACCGGGGAGCTGTTTTTT. The gene calls are TRBV10-1 and TRBJ2-2, with D possibly matching TRBD2 (6 bases). The germline CDR1 and CDR2 sequences are WNHNN and SYGVQD (reference sequence). V was pared by 2 bases and J by 0 bases, with 7 bases between. CDR3 size: 15 residues.